This T cell receptor (beta chain) is drawn from a study of T cell repertoires in cytomegalovirus infection. The sample holds many counts of this clonotype. Its antigen is unidentified. Trimming shortened V by 5 bases and J by 6 bases, and 14 bases separated the two germline ends. The germline CDR1 and CDR2 sequences are SGHTA and FQGNSA. The CDR3 is 15 residues long. TCRdb called the reads again in MiXCR, with one record for every CDR3 protein. The sample yields approximately 1,000,000 distinct CDR3 sequences, approximately 31% seen once. The specimen was cultured CD8+ T cells from PBMCs, collected from culture after CMV antigen stimulation. This chain links TRBV7-2 with TRBJ1-6, with D possibly matching TRBD1 (6 bases). The clonotype was recovered from a human donor in good health (CMV status not recorded). Some clones in this sample may be carry-over from other donors' samples. CDR3 loop: CASSEGGRINSPLHF. Written as DNA, the CDR3 is TGTGCCAGCAGCGAGGGGGGACGGATTAATTCACCCCTCCACTTT.